This TCR beta chain was found in a study of neurological immune-mediated disorders. General study results and limits: When repertoires were grouped phylogenetically, those of 18 of 34 multiple sclerosis patients fell into one related-CDR3 cluster, a possible signature. The greatest TCR clonal expansion occurred in HTLV-1-associated myelopathy and the least in multiple sclerosis, which fell below healthy controls. None of the CDR3 amino acid sequences in expanded clones turned up in more than one subject, which points to private repertoires in all groups.

The CDR3 has 15 amino acids. The V and J ends lost 5 bases and 5 bases, in that order; junction bases with no gene match: 10. The germline V gene has CDR1 SGHRS and CDR2 YFSETQ. This clonotype was picked up many times. Its specificity is not known. TCRdb called the 5' RACE reads again in MiXCR, with one record for every CDR3 protein. The table lists about 59,000 distinct CDR3 sequences, under 4.5% of them singletons. Preparation of the unsorted libraries drew on 2 million PBMCs stored at -80 C. The rearrangement joins TRBV5-1 to TRBJ2-3; 8 positions agree with TRBD2. Sequences were obtained from PBMCs. The receptor comes from a woman younger than 45 with multiple sclerosis. The CDR3 nucleotides are TGCGCCAGCAGTCGTCAAGCGGGGGCGGGAGATACGCAGTATTTT. Encoded protein: CASSRQAGAGDTQYF.